This T cell receptor beta chain was sequenced in a study of blood T cell repertoires in COVID-19. Background on the study: Researchers got acute and convalescent COVID-19 samples from the United States, Italy and Spain.

Generated by immunoSEQ multiplex PCR, the TCRdb table keeps only in-frame clones and is missing some. In the table there are approximately 85,000 clones, more than 80% of which are singletons. Germline CDR1 is SGHRS and CDR2 is YFSETQ. The CDR3 extends over 14 amino acids. V lost 4 bases to trimming and J lost 3 bases; unmatched junction nucleotides: 6. V usage is TRBV5-1 and J usage is TRBJ2-7; 8 bases are a match to TRBD2. This sequence originates from a man aged 45-65 years with active or convalescent COVID-19. The sequenced sample consisted of peripheral blood. CDR3 sequence: CASSETSVFYEQYF. As DNA, the CDR3 is TGCGCCAGCAGCGAGACTAGCGTATTCTACGAGCAGTACTTC.